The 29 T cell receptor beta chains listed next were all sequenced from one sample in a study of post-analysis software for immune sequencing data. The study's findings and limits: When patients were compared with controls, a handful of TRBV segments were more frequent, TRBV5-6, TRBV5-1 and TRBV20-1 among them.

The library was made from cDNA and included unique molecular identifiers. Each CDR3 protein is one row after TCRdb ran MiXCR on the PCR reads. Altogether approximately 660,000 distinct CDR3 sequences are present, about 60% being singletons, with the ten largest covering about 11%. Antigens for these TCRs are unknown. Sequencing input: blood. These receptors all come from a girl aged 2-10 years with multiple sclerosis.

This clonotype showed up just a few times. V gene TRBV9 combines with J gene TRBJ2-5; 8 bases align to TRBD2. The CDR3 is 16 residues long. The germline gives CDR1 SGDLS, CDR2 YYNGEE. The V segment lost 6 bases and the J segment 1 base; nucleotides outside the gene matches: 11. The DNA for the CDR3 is TGTGCCAGCACCCAGGACAGCGGGAGCTCCCAAGAGACCCAGTACTTC. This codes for CASTQDSGSSQETQYF.

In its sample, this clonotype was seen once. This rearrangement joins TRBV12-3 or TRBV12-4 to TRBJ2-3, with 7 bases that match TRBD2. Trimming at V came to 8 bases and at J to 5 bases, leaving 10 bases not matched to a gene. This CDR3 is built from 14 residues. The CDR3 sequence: CASGEAGRGDTQYF. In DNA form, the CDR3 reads TGTGCCAGCGGGGAAGCGGGGAGAGGAGATACGCAGTATTTT.

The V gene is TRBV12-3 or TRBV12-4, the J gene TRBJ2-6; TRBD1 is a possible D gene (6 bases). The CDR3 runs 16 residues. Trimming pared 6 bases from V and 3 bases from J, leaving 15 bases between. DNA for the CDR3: TGTGCCAGCAGGGCAGAGACAGGCGGTGGGGCCAACGTCCTGACTTTC. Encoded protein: CASRAETGGGANVLTF.

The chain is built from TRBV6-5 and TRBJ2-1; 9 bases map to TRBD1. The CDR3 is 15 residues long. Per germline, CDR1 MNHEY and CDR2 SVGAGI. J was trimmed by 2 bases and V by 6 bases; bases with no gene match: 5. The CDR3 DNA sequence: TGTGCCAGCAGCCGACAGGGGGTACCCTACAATGAGCAGTTCTTC. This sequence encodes CASSRQGVPYNEQFF.

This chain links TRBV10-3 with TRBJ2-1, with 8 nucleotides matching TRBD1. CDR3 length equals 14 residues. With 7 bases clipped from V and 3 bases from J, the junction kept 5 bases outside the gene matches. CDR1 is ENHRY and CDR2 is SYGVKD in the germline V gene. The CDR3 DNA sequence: TGTGCCATCAATCCGGGACAGGTCTACAATGAGCAGTTCTTC. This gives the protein CAINPGQVYNEQFF.

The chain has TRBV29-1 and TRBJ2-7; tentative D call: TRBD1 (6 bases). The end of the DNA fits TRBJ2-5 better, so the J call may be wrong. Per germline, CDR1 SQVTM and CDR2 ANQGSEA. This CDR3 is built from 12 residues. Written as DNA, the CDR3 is TGCAGCGTTGTGTCAGGGGAAGAGACCCAGTACTTC. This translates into CSVVSGEETQYF.

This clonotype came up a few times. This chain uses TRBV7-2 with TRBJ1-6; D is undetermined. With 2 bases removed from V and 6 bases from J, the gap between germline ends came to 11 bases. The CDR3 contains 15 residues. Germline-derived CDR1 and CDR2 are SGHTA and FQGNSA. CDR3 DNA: TGTGCCAGCAGCTTAATTGGGGTACCTAATTCACCCCTCCACTTT. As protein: CASSLIGVPNSPLHF.

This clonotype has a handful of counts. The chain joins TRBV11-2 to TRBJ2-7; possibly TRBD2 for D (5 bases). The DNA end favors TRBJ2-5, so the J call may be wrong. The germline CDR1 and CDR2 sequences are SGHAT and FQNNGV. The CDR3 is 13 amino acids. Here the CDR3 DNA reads TGTGCCAGCACCCGGACTGAACAAGAGACCCAGTACTTC. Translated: CASTRTEQETQYF.

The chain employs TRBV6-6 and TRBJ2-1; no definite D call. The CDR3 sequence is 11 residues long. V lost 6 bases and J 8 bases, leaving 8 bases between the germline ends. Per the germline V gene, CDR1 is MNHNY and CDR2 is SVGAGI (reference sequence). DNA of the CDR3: TGTGCCAGCAGCTTCAAGCATGAGCAGTTCTTC. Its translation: CASSFKHEQFF.

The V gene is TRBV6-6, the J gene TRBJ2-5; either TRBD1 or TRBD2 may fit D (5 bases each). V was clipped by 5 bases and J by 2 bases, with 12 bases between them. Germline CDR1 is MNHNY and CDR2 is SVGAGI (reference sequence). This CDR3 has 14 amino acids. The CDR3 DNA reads TGTGCCAGCAGTACGGGGCGGGTGCAAGAGACCCAGTACTTC. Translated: CASSTGRVQETQYF.

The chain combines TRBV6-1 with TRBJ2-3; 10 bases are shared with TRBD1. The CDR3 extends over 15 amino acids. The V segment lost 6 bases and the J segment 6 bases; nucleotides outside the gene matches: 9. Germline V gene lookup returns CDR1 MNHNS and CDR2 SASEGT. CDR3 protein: CASSAGTGVTDTQYF. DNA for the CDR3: TGTGCCAGCAGCGCCGGGACAGGGGTTACGGATACGCAGTATTTT.

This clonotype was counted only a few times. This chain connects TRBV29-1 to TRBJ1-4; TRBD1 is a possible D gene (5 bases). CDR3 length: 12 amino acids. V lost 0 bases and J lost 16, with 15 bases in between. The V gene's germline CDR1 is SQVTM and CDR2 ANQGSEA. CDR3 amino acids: CSVEDYTGPKFF. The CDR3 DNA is TGCAGCGTTGAAGATTACACGGGACCGAAGTTTTTT. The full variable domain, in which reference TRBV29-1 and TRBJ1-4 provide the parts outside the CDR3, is SAVISQKPSRDICQRGTSLTIQCQVDSQVTMMFWYRQQPGQSLTLIATANQGSEATYESGFVIDKFPISRPNLTFSTLTVSNMSPEDSSIYLCSVEDYTGPKFFGSGTQLSVL.

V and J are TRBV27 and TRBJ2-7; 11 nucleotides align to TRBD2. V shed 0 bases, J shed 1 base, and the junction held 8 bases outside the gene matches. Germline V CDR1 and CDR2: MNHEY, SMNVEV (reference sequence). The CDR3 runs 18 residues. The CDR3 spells CASSLSIRGLAASYEQYF. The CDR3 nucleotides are TGTGCCAGCAGTTTATCAATTCGGGGACTAGCGGCTTCCTACGAGCAGTACTTC.

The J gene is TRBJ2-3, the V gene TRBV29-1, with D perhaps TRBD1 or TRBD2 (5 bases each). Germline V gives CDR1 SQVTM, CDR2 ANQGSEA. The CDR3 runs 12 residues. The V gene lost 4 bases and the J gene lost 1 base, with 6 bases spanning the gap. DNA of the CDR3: TGCAGCGTTGGAGGGGGCACAGATACGCAGTATTTT. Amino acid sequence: CSVGGGTDTQYF.

CDR3 in amino acids: CASSFRQGVEETQYF. The CDR3 DNA sequence: TGCGCCAGCAGCTTCAGACAGGGGGTTGAAGAGACCCAGTACTTC. The gene calls are TRBV5-1 and TRBJ2-5; 9 bases match TRBD1. CDR3 length: 15 amino acids. Per the germline V gene, CDR1 is SGHRS and CDR2 is YFSETQ. V lost 2 bases, J lost 3 bases, and 5 bases stayed unmatched.

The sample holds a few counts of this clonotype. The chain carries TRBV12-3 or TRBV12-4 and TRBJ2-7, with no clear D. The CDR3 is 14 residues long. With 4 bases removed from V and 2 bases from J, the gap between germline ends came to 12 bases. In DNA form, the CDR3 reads TGTGCCAGCAGTTACTACAGACCACCCTACGAGCAGTACTTC. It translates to CASSYYRPPYEQYF.

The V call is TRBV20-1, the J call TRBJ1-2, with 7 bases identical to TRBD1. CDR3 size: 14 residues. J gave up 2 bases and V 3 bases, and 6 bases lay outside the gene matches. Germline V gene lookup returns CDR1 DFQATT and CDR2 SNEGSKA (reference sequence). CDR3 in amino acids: CSASQDRANYGYTF. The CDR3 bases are TGCAGTGCTAGTCAAGACAGGGCGAACTATGGCTACACCTTC.

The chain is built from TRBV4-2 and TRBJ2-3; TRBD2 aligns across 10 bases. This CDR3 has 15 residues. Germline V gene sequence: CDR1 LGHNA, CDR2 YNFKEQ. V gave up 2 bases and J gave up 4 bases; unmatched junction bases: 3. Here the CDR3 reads CASSQRLAGADTQYF. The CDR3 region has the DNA TGTGCCAGCAGCCAAAGGCTAGCGGGAGCAGATACGCAGTATTTT.

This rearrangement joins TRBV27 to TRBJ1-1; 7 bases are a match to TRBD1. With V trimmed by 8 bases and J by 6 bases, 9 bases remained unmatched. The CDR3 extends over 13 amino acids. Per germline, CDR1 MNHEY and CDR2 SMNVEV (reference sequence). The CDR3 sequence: CASARGRGAEAFF. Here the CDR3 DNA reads TGTGCCAGCGCAAGGGGGCGAGGGGCTGAAGCTTTCTTT.

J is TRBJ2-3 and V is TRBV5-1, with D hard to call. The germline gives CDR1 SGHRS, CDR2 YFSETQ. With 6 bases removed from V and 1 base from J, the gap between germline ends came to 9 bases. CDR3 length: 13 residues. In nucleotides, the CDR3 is TGCGCCAGCACCCTCCAGGGCACAGATACGCAGTATTTT. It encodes CASTLQGTDTQYF.

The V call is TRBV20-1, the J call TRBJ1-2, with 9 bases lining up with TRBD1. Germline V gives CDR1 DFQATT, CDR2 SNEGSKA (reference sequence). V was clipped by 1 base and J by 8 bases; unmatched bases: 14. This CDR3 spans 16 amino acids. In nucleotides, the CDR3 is TGCAGTGCTAGAGTCGTAGTCCGGGACAGGGTCGGGGGCTACACCTTC. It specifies CSARVVVRDRVGGYTF.

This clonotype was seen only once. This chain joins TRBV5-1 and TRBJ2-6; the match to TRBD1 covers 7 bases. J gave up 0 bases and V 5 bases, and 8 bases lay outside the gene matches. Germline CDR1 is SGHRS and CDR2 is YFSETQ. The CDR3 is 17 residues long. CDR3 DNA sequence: TGCGCCAGCAGGCCCCTTTACAGGGGCTCTGGGGCCAACGTCCTGACTTTC. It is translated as CASRPLYRGSGANVLTF.

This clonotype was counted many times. CDR3 sequence: CASSASQNPGLPYNEQFF. CDR3 nucleotide sequence: TGTGCCAGCAGCGCCAGCCAAAATCCGGGACTTCCCTACAATGAGCAGTTCTTC. V gene TRBV9 combines with J gene TRBJ2-1, with a tentative D call TRBD2 (6 bases). This CDR3 contains 18 residues. The germline V gene encodes CDR1 SGDLS and CDR2 YYNGEE. V lost 3 bases to trimming and J lost 2 bases, with 21 bases between them.

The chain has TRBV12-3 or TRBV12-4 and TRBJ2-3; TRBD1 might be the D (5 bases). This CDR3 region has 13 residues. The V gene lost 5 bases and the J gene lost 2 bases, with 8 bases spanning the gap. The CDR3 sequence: CASSRTFTDTQYF. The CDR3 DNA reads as TGTGCCAGCAGTCGGACATTCACAGATACGCAGTATTTT.

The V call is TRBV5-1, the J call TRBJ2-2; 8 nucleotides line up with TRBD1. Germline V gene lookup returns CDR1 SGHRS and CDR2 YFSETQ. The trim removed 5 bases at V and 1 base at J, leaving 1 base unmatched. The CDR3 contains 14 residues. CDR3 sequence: CASRGQENTGELFF. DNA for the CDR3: TGCGCCAGCAGGGGACAGGAGAACACCGGGGAGCTGTTTTTT.

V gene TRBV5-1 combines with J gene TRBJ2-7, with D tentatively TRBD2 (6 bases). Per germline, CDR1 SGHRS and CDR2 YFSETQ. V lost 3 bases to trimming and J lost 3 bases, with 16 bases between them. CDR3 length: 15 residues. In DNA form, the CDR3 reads TGCGCCAGCAGCTGGGGCGGAACCGGGGGCTACGAGCAGTACTTC. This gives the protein CASSWGGTGGYEQYF.

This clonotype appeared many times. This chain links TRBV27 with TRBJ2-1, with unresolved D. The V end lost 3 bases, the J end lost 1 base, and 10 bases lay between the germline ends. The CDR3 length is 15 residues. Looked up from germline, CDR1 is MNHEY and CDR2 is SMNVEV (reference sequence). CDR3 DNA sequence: TGTGCCAGCAGTTTTCGTCTCCGATCCTACAATGAGCAGTTCTTC. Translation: CASSFRLRSYNEQFF.

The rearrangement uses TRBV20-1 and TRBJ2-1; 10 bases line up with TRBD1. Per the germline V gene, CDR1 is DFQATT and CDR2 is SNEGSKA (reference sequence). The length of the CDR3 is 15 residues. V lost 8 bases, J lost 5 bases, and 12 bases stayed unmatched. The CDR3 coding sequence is TGCAGTACCGAGACCCGGGACAGGGGACACAATGAGCAGTTCTTC. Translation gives CSTETRDRGHNEQFF.

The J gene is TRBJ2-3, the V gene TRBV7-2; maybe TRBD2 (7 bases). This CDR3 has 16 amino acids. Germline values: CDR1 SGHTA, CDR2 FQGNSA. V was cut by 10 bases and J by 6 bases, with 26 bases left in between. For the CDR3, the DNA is TGTGCCATCACCCGTAGGGGGGGGCCGTTTTGGGATACGCAGTATTTT. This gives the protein CAITRRGGPFWDTQYF.